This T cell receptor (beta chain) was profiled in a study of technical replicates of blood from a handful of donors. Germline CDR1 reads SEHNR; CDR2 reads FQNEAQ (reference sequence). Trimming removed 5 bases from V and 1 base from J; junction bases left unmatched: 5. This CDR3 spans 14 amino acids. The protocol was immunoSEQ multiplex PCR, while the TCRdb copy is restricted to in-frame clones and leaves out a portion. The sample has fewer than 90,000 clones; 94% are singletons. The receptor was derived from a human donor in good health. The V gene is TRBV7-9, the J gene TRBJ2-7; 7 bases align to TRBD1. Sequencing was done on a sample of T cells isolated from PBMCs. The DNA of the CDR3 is TGTGCCAGCAGCAGATCACAGGGGTCCTACGAGCAGTACTTC. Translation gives CASSRSQGSYEQYF.